The 11 T cell receptor beta chains presented below share a single source sample, sequenced in a study of shared clonotypes between healthy human individuals. Method: immunoSEQ multiplex PCR; TCRdb's copy keeps in-frame clones and lacks some. The sample has about 2 million clones, about 95% seen once. CD8 cells classed as naive were CD45RO-negative and positively selected for CCR7, excluding terminally differentiated effector memory CD45RA+ cells. Input material: naive CD8+ T cells sorted from blood. The receptors here all came from a man aged 18 to 35 in good health.

This chain links TRBV7-3 with TRBJ2-3; D may be TRBD2 (6 bases). This CDR3 has 17 amino acids. The V and J ends lost 0 bases and 3 bases respectively, with 16 bases between them. Germline-derived CDR1 and CDR2 are SGHTA and FQGTGA. CDR3 sequence reads: CASSLTPPGAGTDTQYF. CDR3 DNA: TGTGCCAGCAGCTTAACCCCCCCGGGAGCCGGTACAGATACGCAGTATTTT.

V is TRBV5-8 and J is TRBJ2-1, with D perhaps matching TRBD1 (6 bases). Germline V gene data show CDR1 as SGHTS and CDR2 as YDEGEE. Trimming cost V 4 bases and J 5 bases, with 22 bases left between them. This CDR3 spans 17 amino acids. The CDR3: CASSPQGWDNPDNEQFF. CDR3 sequence (DNA): TGTGCCAGCAGCCCCCAAGGGTGGGACAACCCCGACAATGAGCAGTTCTTC. The entire variable domain, with the rest obtained from reference TRBV5-8 and TRBJ2-1, is as follows: EAGVTQSPTHLIKTRGQQATLRCSPISGHTSVYWYQQALGLGLQFLLWYDEGEERNRGNFPPRFSGRQFPNYSSELNVNALELEDSALYLCASSPQGWDNPDNEQFFGPGTRLTVL.

The chain recombines TRBV5-1 with TRBJ1-6, with D hard to call. Looked up from germline, CDR1 is SGHRS and CDR2 is YFSETQ. This CDR3 is built from 17 residues. The V gene lost 4 bases and the J gene lost 0 bases, with 14 bases spanning the gap. The CDR3: CASSGRTDSSYNSPLHF. Here the CDR3 DNA reads TGCGCCAGCAGCGGTCGGACGGATAGCTCCTATAATTCACCCCTCCACTTT.

Only one count was recorded for this clone. This chain links TRBV28 with TRBJ1-6; D gene uncertain. CDR3 length: 16 residues. V was shortened by 1 base and J by 10 bases, with 17 bases between the two germline ends. CDR1 MDHEN and CDR2 SYDVKM come from the germline V gene. This CDR3 is CASSLSLRSSGSPLHF. Here the CDR3 DNA reads TGTGCCAGCAGTTTATCGCTCCGCAGTAGTGGATCACCCCTCCACTTT.

This clone is a singleton in its sample. The chain uses TRBV7-3 and TRBJ2-5, with 8 bases matching TRBD2. The V gene's germline CDR1 is SGHTA and CDR2 FQGTGA. The V and J ends lost 3 bases and 1 base, in that order; junction bases with no gene match: 4. This CDR3 is built from 15 residues. CDR3 in DNA: TGTGCCAGCAGCTTGATGGCGGGGGGCCAAGAGACCCAGTACTTC. It specifies CASSLMAGGQETQYF.

In nucleotides, the CDR3 is TGTGCCTGGAGCCCTCCGGGCCTCGGTCAGCCCCAGCATTTT. Its translation is CAWSPPGLGQPQHF. The rearrangement joins TRBV30 to TRBJ1-5, with D unresolved. The length of the CDR3 is 14 residues. From germline, CDR1 is GTSNPN and CDR2 SVGIG (reference sequence). V was clipped by 3 bases and J by 6 bases, with 15 bases between them.

The chain joins TRBV10-3 to TRBJ1-3, with D uncertain. The CDR3 has 13 residues. Trimming took 7 bases from V and 2 from J, leaving 9 bases between them. CDR1 is ENHRY and CDR2 is SYGVKD in the germline V gene. Written as DNA, the CDR3 is TGTGCCATCACCGTGGATCCTGGAAACACCATATATTTT. It translates to CAITVDPGNTIYF.

The chain uses TRBV5-6 and TRBJ1-4; D not resolved. The CDR3 consists of 14 residues. Trimming shortened V by 5 bases and J by 2 bases, and 10 bases separated the two germline ends. Germline-derived CDR1 and CDR2 are SGHDT and YYEEEE. The CDR3 coding sequence is TGTGCCAGCAGATTAGCGGGGACTAATGAAAAACTGTTTTTT. As protein: CASRLAGTNEKLFF.

This clone was recorded once. The chain combines TRBV27 with TRBJ2-7; TRBD1 aligns across 7 bases. With V trimmed by 7 bases and J by 0 bases, 9 bases remained unmatched. Germline lookup yields CDR1 MNHEY and CDR2 SMNVEV (reference sequence). CDR3 length equals 15 residues. For the CDR3, the DNA is TGTGCCAGCAATCCTTTAGGGGGCCCCTCCTACGAGCAGTACTTC. Its translation is CASNPLGGPSYEQYF.

The count of this clone is one. Other DNA sequences within the sample encode an identical CDR3. V and J are TRBV7-9 and TRBJ2-7; the D is unclear. CDR1 is SEHNR, CDR2 FQNEAQ, per germline (reference sequence). This CDR3 is 13 amino acids long. Trimming removed 3 bases from V and 1 base from J, with 7 bases in between. This chain's CDR3 is CASSFSGSYEQYF. CDR3 sequence (DNA): TGTGCCAGCAGCTTCTCTGGGTCCTACGAGCAGTACTTC.

The J gene is TRBJ1-1, the V gene TRBV4-1; D perhaps matches TRBD1 (6 bases). From germline, CDR1 is MGHRA and CDR2 YSYEKL. The CDR3 sequence is 15 residues long. V was shortened by 1 base and J by 3 bases, with 12 bases between the two germline ends. CDR3 DNA: TGCGCCAGCAGCCAAGTCCCCGGACAGTACACTGAAGCTTTCTTT. Amino acid sequence: CASSQVPGQYTEAFF.